This T cell receptor (beta chain) comes out of a study of patients and donors after allogeneic stem cell transplantation. This CDR3 comprises 14 residues. The germline gives CDR1 GTSNPN, CDR2 SVGIG (reference sequence). V lost 2 bases and J lost 5, with 15 bases in between. Each CDR3 protein gets one entry after TCRdb re-called the RT-PCR reads with MiXCR. The table lists roughly 200,000 distinct CDR3 sequences, around 41% of them singletons. The chain combines TRBV30 with TRBJ2-5; D is unclear. The specimen was blood, either unsorted or a sorted T cell fraction (not recorded which). This receptor was taken from a human donor who was either an allogeneic HSCT recipient or a stem cell or donor lymphocyte infusion donor (not recorded which). It is not recorded whose cells these are; they may come from a transplant donor. The CDR3 region is CAWSPSTDSETQYF. The DNA for the CDR3 is TGTGCCTGGAGTCCCTCCACCGATTCCGAGACCCAGTACTTC.